This T cell receptor beta chain emerged from a study of T cells and Merkel cell carcinoma outcomes. General observations from the study: Repertoire plus T-cell density reportedly predicted Merkel cell carcinoma outcomes.

Using immunoSEQ multiplex PCR, the repertoire was profiled, and TCRdb retains in-frame clones only, with some absent. The top ten clones hold approximately 2% of a sample with about 3,000 clones, 95% to 96% of them seen once. The germline V gene has CDR1 SGHVS and CDR2 FNYEAQ. The CDR3 runs 14 residues. V gave up 0 bases and J gave up 5 bases; unmatched junction bases: 3. Note on this clone: Its target is not known.

The specimen sequenced was tumor tissue from Merkel cell carcinoma. V usage is TRBV7-6 and J usage is TRBJ2-7, with TRBD1 matching over 8 bases. The receptor was isolated from a human donor with Merkel cell carcinoma. The CDR3 DNA is TGTGCCAGCAGCTTAGCGGGGACAGGCGACGAGCAGTACTTC. Its protein is CASSLAGTGDEQYF.